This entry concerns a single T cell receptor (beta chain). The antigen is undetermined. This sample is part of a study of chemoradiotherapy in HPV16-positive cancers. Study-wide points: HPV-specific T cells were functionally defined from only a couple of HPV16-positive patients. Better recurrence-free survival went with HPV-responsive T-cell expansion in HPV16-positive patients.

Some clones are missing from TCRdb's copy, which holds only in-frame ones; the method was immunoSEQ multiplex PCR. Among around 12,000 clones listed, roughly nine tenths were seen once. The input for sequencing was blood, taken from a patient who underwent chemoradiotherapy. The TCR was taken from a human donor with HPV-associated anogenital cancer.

For the CDR3, the DNA is TGTGCCAGCACTCGCTGGGGGGAAGAGACCCAGTACTTC. It is translated as CASTRWGEETQYF. The chain is built from TRBV9 and TRBJ2-5, with D perhaps TRBD2 (6 bases). CDR3 length equals 13 residues. Per germline, CDR1 SGDLS and CDR2 YYNGEE. V lost 6 bases to trimming and J lost 3 bases, with 12 bases between them.